The 8 T cell receptor beta chains below come from one sample, sequenced in a study of blood T cell repertoires in COVID-19. The repertoire was sequenced with immunoSEQ multiplex PCR; TCRdb's copy has only in-frame clones and lacks some. The table records 250,000 to 350,000 clones, approximately 84% of them present only once. The sequenced sample consisted of peripheral blood. Source of these receptors: a human donor with COVID-19, enrolled during active disease. The donor label of this sample is uncertain.

This clone showed up just once. The CDR3 region has the DNA TGTGCCAGCAGCTTAGCGGTGGCGTCGGGGGAAAAACTGTTTTTT. This encodes CASSLAVASGEKLFF. The V gene is TRBV7-8, the J gene TRBJ1-4; D not resolved. V lost 0 bases and J 8 bases, leaving 13 bases between the germline ends. The germline gives CDR1 SGHVS, CDR2 FQNEAQ. This CDR3 is built from 15 residues.

The chain is built from TRBV6-1 and TRBJ1-2; a possible D gene is TRBD1 (5 bases). The CDR3 spans 14 residues. In germline, CDR1 is MNHNS, CDR2 SASEGT. The V and J ends lost 3 bases and 3 bases respectively, with 11 bases between them. CDR3 nucleotide sequence: TGTGCCAGCAGTGATGCCGGGGACTACTATGGCTACACCTTC. This sequence encodes CASSDAGDYYGYTF.

The J gene is TRBJ2-7, the V gene TRBV10-3, with 7 positions matching TRBD2. In germline, CDR1 is ENHRY, CDR2 SYGVKD. This CDR3 comprises 16 residues. With 4 bases clipped from V and 5 bases from J, the junction kept 14 bases outside the gene matches. The CDR3 loop reads CAISVRVGGGSNEQYF. The CDR3 DNA follows: TGTGCCATCAGTGTCCGCGTCGGGGGAGGGTCGAACGAGCAGTACTTC.

This clone came up a few times. Different DNA sequences within this sample yield the same CDR3. The chain is built from TRBV5-1 and TRBJ2-5, with D perhaps TRBD2 (6 bases). V dropped 0 bases and J dropped 3 bases, with 9 bases sitting between them. The V gene's germline CDR1 is SGHRS and CDR2 YFSETQ. This CDR3 is built from 14 residues. The CDR3 region is CASSLALAEETQYF. The CDR3 region has the DNA TGCGCCAGCAGCTTGGCATTAGCGGAAGAGACCCAGTACTTC.

This sequence joins TRBV30 and TRBJ2-2; 7 positions match TRBD1. This CDR3 region has 14 residues. CDR1 is GTSNPN and CDR2 is SVGIG in the germline V gene (reference sequence). With V trimmed by 5 bases and J by 7 bases, 10 bases remained unmatched. The CDR3: CAWLRGPGSGELFF. In DNA form, the CDR3 reads TGTGCCTGGCTTAGGGGGCCAGGGAGCGGGGAGCTGTTTTTT.

The chain is built from TRBV5-5 and TRBJ1-3, with TRBD1 as a possible D gene (6 bases). Trimming took off 1 base at V and 2 bases at J, with 10 bases between the two ends. CDR1 and CDR2 (germline): SGHKS, YYEKEE (reference sequence). CDR3 length: 15 residues. The CDR3 loop reads CASSLNPGAGNTIYF. In nucleotides, the CDR3 is TGTGCCAGCAGCTTGAATCCAGGGGCTGGAAACACCATATATTTT.

The chain couples TRBV27 to TRBJ2-1, with 11 positions matching TRBD2. Looked up from germline, CDR1 is MNHEY and CDR2 is SMNVEV (reference sequence). This CDR3 region has 16 residues. The J segment lost 2 bases and the V segment lost 6 bases, leaving 6 bases of the junction unmatched. CDR3 amino acids: CASSPRTSGPYNEQFF. CDR3 in DNA: TGTGCCAGCAGCCCCCGGACTAGCGGGCCCTACAATGAGCAGTTCTTC.

V is TRBV28 and J is TRBJ2-7; 11 bases match TRBD2. The CDR3 has 15 amino acids. The germline gives CDR1 MDHEN, CDR2 SYDVKM. Trimming took 5 bases from V and 3 from J; bases not matched to a gene: 6. CDR3 in amino acids: CASSIAGGPRYEQYF. The DNA of the CDR3 is TGTGCCAGCAGTATAGCGGGAGGGCCCCGCTACGAGCAGTACTTC.